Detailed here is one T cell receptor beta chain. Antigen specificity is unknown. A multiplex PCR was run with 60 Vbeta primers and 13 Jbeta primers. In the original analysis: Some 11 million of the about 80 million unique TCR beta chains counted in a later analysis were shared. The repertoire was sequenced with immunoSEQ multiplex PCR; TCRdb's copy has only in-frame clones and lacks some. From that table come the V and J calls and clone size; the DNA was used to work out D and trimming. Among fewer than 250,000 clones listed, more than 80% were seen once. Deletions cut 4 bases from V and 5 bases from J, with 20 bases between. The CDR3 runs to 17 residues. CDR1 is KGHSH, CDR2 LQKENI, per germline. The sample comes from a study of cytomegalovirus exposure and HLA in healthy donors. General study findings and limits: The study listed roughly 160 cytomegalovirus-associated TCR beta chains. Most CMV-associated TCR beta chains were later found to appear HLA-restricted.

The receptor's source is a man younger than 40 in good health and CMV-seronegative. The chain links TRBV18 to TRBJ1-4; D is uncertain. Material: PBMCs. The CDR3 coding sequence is TGTGCCAGCTCACTCATAGCCCCGACGGGGTCCAATGAAAAACTGTTTTTT. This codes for CASSLIAPTGSNEKLFF.